Below, 21 T cell receptor beta chains from the same sample are listed, as sequenced in a study of regulatory T cells in long-lasting Graves disease (dated by TCRdb to the early 2020s). Library preparation used multiplex PCR. Sequencing used an Illumina HiSeq 4000. To build TCR beta libraries, CDR3 regions were amplified by Arm-PCR using iRepertoire HTBI primers. TCRdb passed the public sequencing reads through fastp at Q25 and MiXCR, retaining productive beta sequences. CDR3 protein duplicates are merged, each entry listing the most common genes and DNA. Across this sample there are fewer than 500,000 distinct CDR3 sequences, with 15% to 20% seen only once. Of the sample, 12% falls within the top ten clones. The time point label of this sample denotes: newly diagnosed GD, antithyroid drugs for less than 3 months. RNA was extracted from PBMCs in TRIzol for both TCR sequencing and RNA sequencing. This sample also belongs to another study, concerning T cells in Graves' hyperthyroidism and ophthalmopathy.

This sample comprised peripheral blood mononuclear cells (PBMCs), obtained at new diagnosis, from a patient treated with antithyroid drugs. The receptors originated from a man aged 40-55 years with Graves disease. Donor details come from another sample of the same person, matched by shared clones.

The chain is built from TRBV24-1 and TRBJ2-7; no firm D call. This CDR3 has 13 amino acids. From germline, CDR1 is KGHDR and CDR2 SFDVKD. V gave up 0 bases and J gave up 6 bases, with 8 bases separating them. DNA of the CDR3: TGTGCCACCAGTGATTTGCCCTACAGCGAGCAGTACTTC. This encodes CATSDLPYSEQYF.

This clonotype was picked up many times. This chain connects TRBV6-1 to TRBJ2-1; no firm D call. The V gene's germline CDR1 is MNHNS and CDR2 SASEGT. Trimming took off 5 bases at V and 6 bases at J, with 8 bases between the two ends. CDR3 length: 12 residues. Here the CDR3 DNA reads TGTGCCAGCAGTAGCTATAGCAATGAGCAGTTCTTC. Translating it yields CASSSYSNEQFF.

This clonotype was seen only a few times. Being one base from a much bigger clone, this may be a read error. The chain is built from TRBV5-5 and TRBJ2-1, with D maybe TRBD2 (6 bases). The CDR3 loop spans 15 amino acids. Germline values: CDR1 SGHKS, CDR2 YYEKEE (reference sequence). The CDR3 loop is CASGLGGRNSNEQFF. The CDR3 nucleotides read TGTGCCAGCGGCTTGGGAGGCAGGAACAGCAATGAGCAGTTCTTC.

This clonotype appeared many times. This chain links TRBV7-9 with TRBJ1-5; unclear D gene. The CDR3 contains 14 residues. Germline V gene lookup returns CDR1 SEHNR and CDR2 FQNEAQ (reference sequence). The germline V and J ends were trimmed by 2 bases and 6 bases, with 11 bases remaining between them. CDR3 sequence: CASSLWPEGQPQHF. DNA of the CDR3: TGTGCCAGCAGCTTATGGCCCGAGGGTCAGCCCCAGCATTTT.

This chain uses TRBV10-3 with TRBJ1-4, with D perhaps matching TRBD1 (5 bases). V shed 10 bases and J shed 4 bases, with 10 bases lying between them. The CDR3 sequence is 12 residues long. Germline CDR1 and CDR2: ENHRY and SYGVKD. The CDR3 sequence: CATGDGNEKLFF. CDR3 DNA: TGTGCCACCGGGGACGGTAATGAAAAACTGTTTTTT.

This clonotype was picked up many times. The chain links TRBV30 to TRBJ1-1; D remains ambiguous. This CDR3 is built from 15 residues. With 6 bases removed from V and 2 bases from J, the gap between germline ends came to 19 bases. Germline lookup yields CDR1 GTSNPN and CDR2 SVGIG (reference sequence). The CDR3 is CACHFSGIVNTEAFF. In DNA form, the CDR3 reads TGTGCCTGCCATTTCTCGGGAATAGTAAACACTGAAGCTTTCTTT.

The gene calls are TRBV29-1 and TRBJ2-5; possibly TRBD1 for D (5 bases). This CDR3 contains 13 residues. Looked up from germline, CDR1 is SQVTM and CDR2 is ANQGSEA. V dropped 1 base and J dropped 4 bases, with 10 bases sitting between them. The CDR3 DNA reads as TGCAGCGTTGAAGGGAACAGGCGAGAGACCCAGTACTTC. Translating it yields CSVEGNRRETQYF.

This clonotype occurred many times. The rearrangement uses TRBV12-3 or TRBV12-4 and TRBJ2-7, with 11 nucleotides matching TRBD1. The CDR3 has 13 amino acids. V lost 6 bases to trimming and J lost 6 bases; unmatched junction nucleotides: 4. Here the CDR3 reads CASSGQGAGEQYF. CDR3 in DNA: TGTGCCAGCAGCGGACAGGGGGCGGGCGAGCAGTACTTC.

V and J are TRBV4-2 and TRBJ1-3; no firm D call. The V and J ends lost 0 bases and 7 bases respectively, with 10 bases between them. This CDR3 has 14 residues. Germline V gene data show CDR1 as LGHNA and CDR2 as YNFKEQ. This chain's CDR3 is CASSQDRFGNTIYF. For the CDR3, the DNA is TGTGCCAGCAGCCAAGATCGGTTTGGGAACACCATATATTTT.

This clonotype was detected a few times. The chain carries TRBV12-3 or TRBV12-4 and TRBJ2-7, with 7 bases that match TRBD1. The trim removed 3 bases at V and 2 bases at J, leaving 4 bases unmatched. This CDR3 has 14 amino acids. As DNA, the CDR3 is TGTGCCAGCAGTTTTTGGGACAGAGCCTACGAGCAGTACTTC. Translating gives CASSFWDRAYEQYF.

This clonotype was seen a handful of times. The chain joins TRBV29-1 to TRBJ1-2; D unclear. Germline V CDR1 and CDR2: SQVTM, ANQGSEA. V lost 5 bases, J lost 0 bases, and 7 bases lay in between. This CDR3 region has 12 residues. CDR3 nucleotides: TGCAGCGTTATTCCTACTAACTATGGCTACACCTTC. Encoded protein: CSVIPTNYGYTF.

This rearrangement joins TRBV29-1 to TRBJ2-1; D is undetermined. Trimming took off 1 base at V and 4 bases at J, with 11 bases between the two ends. CDR3 length: 14 residues. Germline CDR1 is SQVTM and CDR2 is ANQGSEA. The CDR3 bases are TGCAGCGTTGAAGCGAGGTCGACTTACAATGAGCAGTTCTTC. As protein: CSVEARSTYNEQFF.

This clonotype was recorded at least ten times. The chain combines TRBV5-4 with TRBJ2-5, with D perhaps matching TRBD1 (5 bases). The CDR3 runs 12 residues. Trimming pared 2 bases from V and 5 bases from J, leaving 7 bases between. Germline V gives CDR1 SGHNT, CDR2 YYREEE (reference sequence). The CDR3 here is CASSFSGETQYF. The CDR3 bases are TGTGCCAGCAGCTTTTCAGGGGAGACCCAGTACTTC.

As to this clonotype: This may be a read error, as it is one base from a much larger clone. The chain has TRBV24-1 and TRBJ2-1, with 11 positions matching TRBD1. Germline V gene data show CDR1 as KGHDR and CDR2 as SFDVKD. This CDR3 is built from 15 residues. The CDR3 protein is CATRGTGGAYNEQSF. CDR3 sequence (DNA): TGTGCCACCCGAGGGACAGGGGGTGCCTACAATGAGCAGTCCTTC.

This clonotype was seen repeatedly, ten times or more. V usage is TRBV7-9 and J usage is TRBJ2-1; D is unclear. CDR1 SEHNR and CDR2 FQNEAQ come from the germline V gene (reference sequence). This CDR3 has 13 amino acids. V was cut by 0 bases and J by 15 bases, with 15 bases left in between. The CDR3: CASSLAGASDRFF. The CDR3 DNA sequence: TGTGCCAGCAGCTTAGCTGGAGCCTCCGATCGGTTCTTC. The whole variable domain, filled in from reference TRBV7-9 and TRBJ2-1, reads DTGVSQNPRHKITKRGQNVTFRCDPISEHNRLYWYRQTLGQGPEFLTYFQNEAQLEKSRLLSDRFSAERPKGSFSTLEIQRTEQGDSAMYLCASSLAGASDRFFGPGTRLTVL.

This clonotype was recorded many times. The rearrangement joins TRBV20-1 to TRBJ1-4; unclear D gene. There are 12 residues in the CDR3. Germline values: CDR1 DFQATT, CDR2 SNEGSKA (reference sequence). Trimming removed 5 bases at V and 5 bases at J, with 9 bases between. CDR3 nucleotides: TGCAGTGCTGTCCCGGGAAATGAAAAACTGTTTTTT. It yields the protein CSAVPGNEKLFF.

The V call is TRBV29-1, the J call TRBJ2-7, with no clear D. CDR1 SQVTM and CDR2 ANQGSEA come from the germline V gene. CDR3 length: 12 residues. V was trimmed by 0 bases and J by 2 bases, leaving 5 bases between them. CDR3 sequence reads: CSVEESTYEQYF. The CDR3 nucleotides are TGCAGCGTTGAAGAATCGACCTACGAGCAGTACTTC.

The J gene is TRBJ1-2, the V gene TRBV7-9, with no clear D. Germline CDR1 SEHNR, CDR2 FQNEAQ (reference sequence). Trimming shortened V by 6 bases and J by 4 bases, and 12 bases separated the two germline ends. The CDR3 is 13 residues long. The CDR3 sequence: CASRSDGSYGYTF. CDR3 nucleotide sequence: TGTGCCAGCAGAAGTGACGGATCCTATGGCTACACCTTC.

V usage is TRBV6-2 or TRBV6-3 and J usage is TRBJ2-7; 9 positions agree with TRBD1. The CDR3 spans 15 residues. V shed 1 base and J 2 bases; nucleotides not matched to a gene: 3. The germline V gene encodes CDR1 MNHEY and CDR2 SVGEGT. The CDR3 nucleotides are TGTGCCAGCAGTTACTGGGGACAGGGTACCTACGAGCAGTACTTC. Its protein product is CASSYWGQGTYEQYF.

This chain connects TRBV9 to TRBJ2-7; 10 bases line up with TRBD1. Unmatched junction bases numbered 6, after V lost 0 bases and J lost 6 bases. The CDR3 runs to 15 residues. Germline V CDR1 and CDR2: SGDLS, YYNGEE. The CDR3 here is CASSVDRDRGGEQYF. CDR3 nucleotide sequence: TGTGCCAGCAGCGTAGACCGGGACAGGGGTGGCGAGCAGTACTTC.

This clonotype came up many times. The V and J genes are TRBV5-1 and TRBJ1-1, with D possibly TRBD1 on 6 matching bases. Germline V gene data show CDR1 as SGHRS and CDR2 as YFSETQ. The V gene lost 6 bases and the J gene lost 0 bases, with 24 bases spanning the gap. CDR3 length: 18 amino acids. The CDR3 region is CASKWGSGGRCMNTEAFF. As DNA, the CDR3 is TGCGCCAGCAAGTGGGGGTCGGGGGGCCGATGTATGAACACTGAAGCTTTCTTT.